Below are 16 T cell receptor beta chains sequenced from a single sample in a study of cytomegalovirus exposure and HLA in healthy donors. PCR used 60 Vbeta primers and 13 Jbeta primers. Sequencing was performed with immunoSEQ multiplex PCR; in TCRdb, only in-frame clones are kept and a portion is missing. The data contain around 170,000 clones, under 80% of them singletons. The sequenced sample was PBMCs. These receptor sequences come from a woman aged 25-40 years in good health and CMV-seropositive.

This clone was picked up one time. The chain is built from TRBV9 and TRBJ2-5, with TRBD1 identical over 7 bases. The CDR3 extends over 17 amino acids. The J segment lost 4 bases and the V segment lost 0 bases, leaving 12 bases of the junction unmatched. In germline, CDR1 is SGDLS, CDR2 YYNGEE. This CDR3 reads CASSVGQAGTVGETQYF. The CDR3 region has the DNA TGTGCCAGCAGCGTAGGCCAAGCAGGGACAGTAGGAGAGACCCAGTACTTC.

The chain has TRBV4-2 and TRBJ2-5; 7 positions match TRBD1. The DNA end favors TRBJ2-7, so the J call may be wrong. The CDR3 is made up of 20 amino acids. Per germline, CDR1 LGHNA and CDR2 YNFKEQ. Here the CDR3 DNA reads TGTGCCAGCAGCCGGAGAGAACCGGGACAAACAGGGGTTGTTTCCTACGAGCAGTACTTC. The encoded protein is CASSRREPGQTGVVSYEQYF.

The chain carries TRBV6-5 and TRBJ1-5; D uncertain. Trimming removed 7 bases at V and 7 bases at J, with 11 bases between. This CDR3 has 12 residues. Looked up from germline, CDR1 is MNHEY and CDR2 is SVGAGI. The CDR3 region is CASNGPRQPQHF. CDR3 bases: TGTGCCAGCAACGGCCCCAGGCAGCCCCAGCATTTT.

The chain recombines TRBV5-1 with TRBJ2-7; a possible D gene is TRBD2 (7 bases). This CDR3 spans 14 amino acids. V was pared by 3 bases and J by 7 bases, with 17 bases between. Per the germline V gene, CDR1 is SGHRS and CDR2 is YFSETQ. The CDR3 spells CASSSRRGAGEQYF. CDR3 DNA: TGCGCCAGCAGCTCCCGCCGGGGGGCTGGGGAGCAGTACTTC.

The chain combines TRBV14 with TRBJ1-4; no clear D gene. V was clipped by 3 bases and J by 4 bases, with 12 bases between them. Germline V CDR1 and CDR2: SGHDN, FVKESK. The CDR3 runs to 15 residues. CDR3 sequence: CASSQPGHLNEKLFF. CDR3 sequence (DNA): TGTGCCAGCAGCCAGCCAGGCCACCTTAATGAAAAACTGTTTTTT.

The rearrangement uses TRBV5-6 and TRBJ1-5; a weak D match, TRBD1 (6 bases). The CDR3 length is 19 residues. The germline V and J ends were trimmed by 2 bases and 0 bases, with 21 bases remaining between them. Germline V lookup: CDR1 SGHDT, CDR2 YYEEEE. The CDR3 region is CASSFRGRGHYYSNQPQHF. Written as DNA, the CDR3 is TGTGCCAGCAGCTTCCGGGGCAGGGGACATTATTATAGCAATCAGCCCCAGCATTTT.

This clone was detected only once. The sample contains more than one DNA sequence encoding this CDR3. V gene TRBV5-1 combines with J gene TRBJ1-3; the D is unclear. Germline CDR1 reads SGHRS; CDR2 reads YFSETQ. The CDR3 covers 15 residues. V was clipped by 0 bases and J by 4 bases, with 11 bases between them. CDR3 bases: TGCGCCAGCAGCTTGGCCTCCGGGTCCGGAAACACCATATATTTT. It is translated as CASSLASGSGNTIYF.

The CDR3 DNA reads as TGTGCCTGGAGCCCTACTAGCGGGGGATATTACTACGAGCAGTACTTC. Its protein product is CAWSPTSGGYYYEQYF. The chain carries TRBV30 and TRBJ2-7; 11 nucleotides match TRBD2. Germline CDR1 reads GTSNPN; CDR2 reads SVGIG (reference sequence). The CDR3 has 16 amino acids. After removal of 3 bases from V and 3 bases from J, the junction contained 10 bases not matched to a gene.

This clone has just a few counts. The chain links TRBV5-1 to TRBJ1-1, with TRBD1 identical over 9 bases. Germline loops: CDR1 SGHRS, CDR2 YFSETQ. V lost 2 bases to trimming and J lost 1 base; unmatched junction nucleotides: 3. The CDR3 runs to 15 residues. The CDR3 sequence: CASSFDRGANTEAFF. CDR3 DNA sequence: TGCGCCAGCAGCTTTGACAGGGGGGCGAACACTGAAGCTTTCTTT.

The chain joins TRBV11-3 to TRBJ2-5; maybe TRBD1 (6 bases). V lost 5 bases, J lost 3 bases, and 10 bases lay in between. The V gene's germline CDR1 is SGHNT and CDR2 YENEEA. The CDR3 is 13 amino acids. The CDR3 bases are TGTGCCAGCAGCGGGGGCGGCAAAGAGACCCAGTACTTC. Amino acids: CASSGGGKETQYF.

The table lists this clone with a few counts. The chain links TRBV7-2 to TRBJ2-5; D is perhaps TRBD2 (5 bases). The DNA end is more similar to TRBJ2-7, so the J call may be wrong. Germline V gene sequence: CDR1 SGHTA, CDR2 FQGNSA. The CDR3 spans 13 residues. CDR3 in DNA: TGTGCCAGCAGCCCCGGGGTCTCCTACGAGCAGTACTTC. Amino acid sequence: CASSPGVSYEQYF.

The rearrangement uses TRBV5-1 and TRBJ2-1; 7 bases map to TRBD1. This CDR3 is built from 12 residues. Germline V lookup: CDR1 SGHRS, CDR2 YFSETQ. The J segment lost 8 bases and the V segment lost 4 bases, leaving 3 bases of the junction unmatched. The CDR3 loop is CASSPDRHEQFF. The CDR3 nucleotides read TGCGCCAGCAGCCCGGACAGGCATGAGCAGTTCTTC.

The V and J genes are TRBV11-1 and TRBJ1-2; D possibly corresponds to TRBD1 (6 bases). Germline CDR1 is SGHAT and CDR2 is FQDESV (reference sequence). CDR3 length equals 15 residues. V dropped 5 bases and J dropped 1 base, with 14 bases sitting between them. The CDR3 DNA is TGTGCCAGCAGCCCCCGCAGGGGCGATAACTATGGCTACACCTTC. This gives the protein CASSPRRGDNYGYTF.

J is TRBJ2-1 and V is TRBV11-2; D gene unclear. V was trimmed by 0 bases and J by 12 bases, leaving 12 bases between them. The CDR3 runs 13 residues. Germline V gene data show CDR1 as SGHAT and CDR2 as FQNNGV. CDR3 amino acids: CASSLDLARGQFF. In DNA form, the CDR3 reads TGTGCCAGCAGCTTAGATTTGGCGAGAGGGCAGTTCTTC.

The genes are TRBV4-3 and TRBJ2-3, with 12 bases that match TRBD2. Germline V gene lookup returns CDR1 LGHNA and CDR2 YSLEER. The trim removed 3 bases at V and 5 bases at J, leaving 6 bases unmatched. The CDR3 contains 16 residues. The CDR3 protein is CASSQGLAGLQDTQYF. The CDR3 DNA follows: TGCGCCAGCAGCCAGGGACTAGCGGGCCTCCAAGATACGCAGTATTTT.

The chain links TRBV27 to TRBJ1-5; tentative D call: TRBD1 (6 bases). Germline assignment: CDR1 MNHEY and CDR2 SMNVEV (reference sequence). The CDR3 is 14 residues long. V lost 5 bases, J lost 7 bases, and 15 bases lay in between. The CDR3 sequence is CASSPWTDRQPQHF. The CDR3 DNA is TGTGCCAGCAGTCCTTGGACAGATCGCCAGCCCCAGCATTTT.